The next 9 T cell receptor beta chains were all read from a single sample in a study of Ad26.COV2.S vaccination and SARS-CoV-2 variants. Treatment meaning: over 15 received Ad26.COV2.S at low or high dose, single or two shots; roughly 5 received placebo; per-sample allocation not given. Sampling was performed 63 days after the first vaccine or placebo injection. Assay used: immunoSEQ multiplex PCR; TCRdb lists only in-frame clones, some missing. The sample lists hundreds of thousands of clones, 88% occurring once. Material: peripheral blood, obtained in a trial of Ad26.COV2.S vaccine versus placebo. Receptors originate from a person aged 18 to 59 who received the Ad26.COV2.S COVID-19 vaccine or a placebo.

The chain has TRBV7-2 and TRBJ1-5, with D maybe TRBD1 (6 bases). The CDR3 loop spans 14 amino acids. V was clipped by 5 bases and J by 6 bases, with 14 bases between them. Per germline, CDR1 SGHTA and CDR2 FQGNSA. The CDR3 here is CASSARGVSQPQHF. CDR3 sequence (DNA): TGTGCCAGCAGCGCTAGGGGGGTAAGTCAGCCCCAGCATTTT. The whole variable domain, filled in from reference TRBV7-2 and TRBJ1-5, reads GAGVSQSPSNKVTEKGKDVELRCDPISGHTALYWYRQSLGQGLEFLIYFQGNSAPDKSGLPSDRFSAERTGGSVSTLTIQRTQQEDSAVYLCASSARGVSQPQHFGDGTRLSIL.

This sequence joins TRBV6-5 and TRBJ1-2, with D tentatively TRBD1 (5 bases). Germline loops: CDR1 MNHEY, CDR2 SVGAGI. The CDR3 runs to 13 residues. The V end was cut by 0 bases, the J end by 8 bases, with 10 bases between. The CDR3 nucleotides are TGTGCCAGCAGTTACTCGAGAAGGGACGGCTACACCTTC. This gives the protein CASSYSRRDGYTF.

J is TRBJ2-7 and V is TRBV3-1 (or the pseudogene TRBV3-2); D may be TRBD1 (6 bases). CDR1 and CDR2 (germline): LGHDT, YNNKEL (reference sequence). Trimming shortened V by 5 bases and J by 0 bases, and 14 bases separated the two germline ends. The CDR3 is 15 residues long. The DNA of the CDR3 is TGTGCCAGCAGCTTCCCTAGGGGGAACTCCTACGAGCAGTACTTC. The encoded protein is CASSFPRGNSYEQYF.

This chain connects TRBV2 to TRBJ2-1, with D possibly TRBD2 on 5 matching bases. The CDR3 totals 15 residues. The ends were cut back, 2 bases at V and 10 bases at J, with 18 bases in the middle. The germline CDR1 and CDR2 sequences are SNHLY and FYNNEI. The CDR3 protein is CASSESGGLGGEQFF. The CDR3 coding sequence is TGTGCCAGCAGTGAAAGTGGAGGCTTGGGTGGGGAGCAGTTCTTC.

Ten or more counts support this clone. This rearrangement joins TRBV7-2 to TRBJ2-2; D is perhaps TRBD2 (5 bases). V lost 5 bases to trimming and J lost 6 bases, with 10 bases between them. The CDR3 totals 13 residues. Per the germline V gene, CDR1 is SGHTA and CDR2 is FQGNSA. In DNA form, the CDR3 reads TGTGCCAGCAGCGCGGGCGGAGCCGGGGAGCTGTTTTTT. It yields the protein CASSAGGAGELFF.

V and J are TRBV6-2 or TRBV6-3 and TRBJ1-5, with D possibly being TRBD1 (5 bases). The CDR3 spans 14 residues. Trimming took off 6 bases at V and 9 bases at J, with 18 bases between the two ends. CDR1 and CDR2 (germline): MNHEY, SVGEGT. The CDR3 region is CASSPLGGDAPQHF. CDR3 sequence (DNA): TGTGCCAGCAGCCCTCTGGGGGGGGACGCGCCCCAGCATTTT.

V is TRBV7-6 and J is TRBJ2-7; D is unresolved. This CDR3 has 14 amino acids. Trimming took off 0 bases at V and 1 base at J, with 7 bases between the two ends. Germline V gives CDR1 SGHVS, CDR2 FNYEAQ. In DNA, the CDR3 is TGTGCCAGCAGCTTAGCGGACGGATCCTACGAGCAGTACTTC. Its protein product is CASSLADGSYEQYF.

This chain uses TRBV5-4 with TRBJ2-1; the D is unclear. Trimming took 4 bases from V and 7 from J, leaving 9 bases between them. This CDR3 spans 12 amino acids. Germline-derived CDR1 and CDR2 are SGHNT and YYREEE (reference sequence). The CDR3 DNA sequence: TGTGCCAGCAGCCTATCATATAATGAGCAGTTCTTC. Encoded protein: CASSLSYNEQFF.

Only one count was recorded for this clone. CDR3 in amino acids: CASSAGTSYNEQFF. CDR3 bases: TGTGCCAGCAGCGCTGGTACGTCCTACAATGAGCAGTTCTTC. This chain uses TRBV9 with TRBJ2-1; D uncertain. The germline V gene encodes CDR1 SGDLS and CDR2 YYNGEE. The CDR3 consists of 14 residues. Trimming removed 3 bases from V and 1 base from J, with 8 bases in between. Based on the CDR3 plus reference TRBV9 and TRBJ2-1, the full variable domain is DSGVTQTPKHLITATGQRVTLRCSPRSGDLSVYWYQQSLDQGLQFLIQYYNGEERAKGNILERFSAQQFPDLHSELNLSSLELGDSALYFCASSAGTSYNEQFFGPGTRLTVL.